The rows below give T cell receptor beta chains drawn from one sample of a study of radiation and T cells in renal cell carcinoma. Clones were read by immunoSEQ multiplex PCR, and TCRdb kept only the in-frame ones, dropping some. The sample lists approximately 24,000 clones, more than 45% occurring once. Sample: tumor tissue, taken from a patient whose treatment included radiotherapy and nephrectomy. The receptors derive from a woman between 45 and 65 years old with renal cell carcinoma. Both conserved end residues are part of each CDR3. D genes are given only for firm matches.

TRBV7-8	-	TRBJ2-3	CASSFTRWATDTQYF
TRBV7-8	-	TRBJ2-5	CASTSRLQETQYF
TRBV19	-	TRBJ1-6	CASSTTSSYNSPLHF
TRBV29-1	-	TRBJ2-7	CSVAETPRYEQYF
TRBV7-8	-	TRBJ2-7	CASSHETERGLYEQYF
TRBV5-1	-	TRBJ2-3	CASSLVGDSTDTQYF
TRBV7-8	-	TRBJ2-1	CASRTGTVNNEQFF
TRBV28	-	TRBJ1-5	CASHPSNQPQHF
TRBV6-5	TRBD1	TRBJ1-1	CASTRGQGVRGAFF
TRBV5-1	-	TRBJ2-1	CASRTGTNNEQFF
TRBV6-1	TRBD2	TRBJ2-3	CASSERWSGGSTDTQYF
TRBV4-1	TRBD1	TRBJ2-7	CASSPGQGVTYEQYF
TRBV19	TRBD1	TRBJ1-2	CATTGDRYGYTF
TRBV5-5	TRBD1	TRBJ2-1	CASSSGQGTYNEQFF
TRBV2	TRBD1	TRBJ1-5	CASSRTGSNQPQHF
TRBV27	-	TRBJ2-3	CASSRPGTTQYF
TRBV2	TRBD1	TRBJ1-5	CASARTGSNQPQHF
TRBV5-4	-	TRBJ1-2	CASSFGTTVYGYTF
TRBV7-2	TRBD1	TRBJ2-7	CASSPDRGGEQYF
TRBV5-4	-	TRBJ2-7	CASSLLPSYEQYF
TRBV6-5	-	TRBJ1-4	CASNTGRGKLFF
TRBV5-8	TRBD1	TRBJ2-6	CASSLGYRGQSGANVLTF
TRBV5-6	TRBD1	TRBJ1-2	CASRGDRSRGGYTF
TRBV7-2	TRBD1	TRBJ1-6	CASSSLFPGQGSPLHF
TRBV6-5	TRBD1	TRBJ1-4	CASSYGQGANEKLFF
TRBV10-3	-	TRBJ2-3	CAISESAGLIEGTQYF
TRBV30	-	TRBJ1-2	CAWSMGNYGYTF
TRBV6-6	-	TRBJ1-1	CASTLSRGANTEAFF
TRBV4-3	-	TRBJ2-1	CASSQYTSSYNEQFF
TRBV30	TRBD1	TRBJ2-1	CAWSRGQGNNEQFF
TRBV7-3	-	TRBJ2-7	CASSFLGGDYEQYF
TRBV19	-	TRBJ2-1	CASSISSSPYNEQFF
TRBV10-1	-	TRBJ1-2	CASSDLLCGYTF
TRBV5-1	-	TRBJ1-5	CASSPDSNQPQHF
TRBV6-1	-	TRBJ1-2	CASSESQISNGYTF
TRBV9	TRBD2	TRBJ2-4	CASSLRGDENIQYF
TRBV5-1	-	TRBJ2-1	CASSPGTTYNEQFF
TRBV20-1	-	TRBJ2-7	CSAGGAEQYF
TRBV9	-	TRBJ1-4	CASSRGATNEKLFF
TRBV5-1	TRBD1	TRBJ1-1	CASSLMGQGMNTEAFF
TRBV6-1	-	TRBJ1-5	CASSAGRGGGLPQHF
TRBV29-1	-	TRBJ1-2	CSVEGGSENYGYTF
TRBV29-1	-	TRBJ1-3	CSVEDGRSGNTIYF
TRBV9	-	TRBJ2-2	CASSPVAGTNTGELFF
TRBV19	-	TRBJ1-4	CASSPGPGYEKLFF